This T cell receptor beta chain was observed in a study of Ad26.COV2.S vaccination and SARS-CoV-2 variants (dated by TCRdb to the early 2020s). The study in broad terms: Donors in the vaccine arm were drawn from COV1001, a multicentre, randomized, double-blind, placebo-controlled phase I-IIa trial testing Ad26.COV2.S in healthy adults. Participants in the trial were split at random into five groups of five each, receiving low-dose or high-dose Ad26.COV2.S once or twice, or else placebo on both occasions. TCRbeta repertoire sequencing served as the tool for gauging how specific and how broad the SARS-CoV-2-reactive T cell receptors were following Ad26.COV2.S vaccination. Ad26.COV2.S was given intramuscularly at 5x10^10 or 1x10^11 viral particles, as a single shot or as two shots 56 days apart. The TCR-sequenced set comprised approximately 32 samples: some 19 Ad26.COV2.S vaccine recipients, 5 placebo recipients and 8 SARS-CoV-2 convalescent individuals. Throughout the experiments and outcome assessment, investigators stayed blinded to trial group allocation. General conclusions and limits of the study: The study lacked the statistical power to compare responses across vaccine doses or regimens. Substantial breadth of spike-specific CD8+ and CD4+ T cell responses was reported after vaccination. Ad26.COV2.S recipients had higher spike-specific TCR breadth than placebo recipients (P = 0.0014). According to the authors, total T cell responses may have been underestimated by the TCR breadth and depth analyses. Comparable non-spike TCR breadth was observed between vaccine and placebo recipients, consistent with only spike being contained in the vaccine.

V loses 5 bases, J loses 1 base, and the germline ends lie 17 bases apart. Via the germline V gene, CDR1 is SGHTA and CDR2 FQGTGA. The CDR3 holds 17 amino acids from the cysteine to the phenylalanine. CDR3 DNA only is kept here, 51 bases in frame from base 1. The immunoSEQ Assay was used to sequence TCRbeta CDR3 regions. After extraction, genomic DNA underwent amplification by bias-controlled multiplex PCR, followed by high-throughput sequencing. Concerning the study's data processing: To quantify the absolute abundance of each unique TCRbeta CDR3 region, sequences were collapsed and filtered. T cell fraction was estimated by normalization of TCRbeta template counts to usable DNA, with usable DNA being measured through amplification of reference genes present in all nucleated cells. Repertoire TCRs were annotated as SARS-CoV-2-specific by exact matching of V gene, CDR3 amino acid sequence and J gene to a known reactive TCR set. MIRA supplied the reference SARS-CoV-2 TCR set, which was filtered for enrichment in COVID-19-positive ImmuneCODE repertoires so that public or cross-reactive TCRs were removed. Using the MIRA antigens, annotated TCRs were further analysed by specific ORF or by position within an ORF. Breadth was defined as the number of annotated unique rearrangements divided by the total number of unique productive rearrangements, and depth was defined as the summed frequency of the annotated unique rearrangements. Group comparisons of TCR breadth used two-sided Wilcoxon rank-sum tests. TCRdb re-hosts the immuneACCESS table, in-frame sequences only. Its copies lack some clones; in the studies checked, an unresolved V gene accounts for under half of them, and the cause for the rest is not known. D and trimming were read from the DNA, whereas the V and J calls and clone size are those reported in that table. The sample data list about 480,000 clones, and roughly 89% of these were observed just once. The ten top clones hold roughly 13% of the sample.

About this clone itself: Its antigen is currently not known. No base quality values were provided; no much bigger clone lies one nucleotide off.

What this sample's treatment or condition label stands for: roughly 20 received Ad26.COV2.S at low or high dose, single or two shots; about five received placebo; per-sample allocation not given. For vaccine and placebo recipients, the sequenced repertoires came from samples collected on day 63 after the first injection. Between 29 July and 7 August 2020, Cohort 1b enrolled about two dozen adults aged 18-55 years at one site in Boston, USA. Ad26.COV2.S consisted of a replication-incompetent adenovirus type 26 vector by which a prefusion-stabilized SARS-CoV-2 spike protein from the original Wuhan strain was expressed.

The clonotype was recovered from a person between 18 and 65 years old who received the Ad26.COV2.S COVID-19 vaccine or a placebo. The sample consisted of peripheral blood, taken in a trial of Ad26.COV2.S vaccine versus placebo. This sequence uses TRBV7-3 and TRBJ2-2; D gene: possibly TRBD1, on 6 matching bases. The nucleotide sequence reads TGTGCCAGCAGCCCACCGGGGTGGACAGAGAACACCGGGGAGCTGTTTTTT. Its protein product is CASSPPGWTENTGELFF.